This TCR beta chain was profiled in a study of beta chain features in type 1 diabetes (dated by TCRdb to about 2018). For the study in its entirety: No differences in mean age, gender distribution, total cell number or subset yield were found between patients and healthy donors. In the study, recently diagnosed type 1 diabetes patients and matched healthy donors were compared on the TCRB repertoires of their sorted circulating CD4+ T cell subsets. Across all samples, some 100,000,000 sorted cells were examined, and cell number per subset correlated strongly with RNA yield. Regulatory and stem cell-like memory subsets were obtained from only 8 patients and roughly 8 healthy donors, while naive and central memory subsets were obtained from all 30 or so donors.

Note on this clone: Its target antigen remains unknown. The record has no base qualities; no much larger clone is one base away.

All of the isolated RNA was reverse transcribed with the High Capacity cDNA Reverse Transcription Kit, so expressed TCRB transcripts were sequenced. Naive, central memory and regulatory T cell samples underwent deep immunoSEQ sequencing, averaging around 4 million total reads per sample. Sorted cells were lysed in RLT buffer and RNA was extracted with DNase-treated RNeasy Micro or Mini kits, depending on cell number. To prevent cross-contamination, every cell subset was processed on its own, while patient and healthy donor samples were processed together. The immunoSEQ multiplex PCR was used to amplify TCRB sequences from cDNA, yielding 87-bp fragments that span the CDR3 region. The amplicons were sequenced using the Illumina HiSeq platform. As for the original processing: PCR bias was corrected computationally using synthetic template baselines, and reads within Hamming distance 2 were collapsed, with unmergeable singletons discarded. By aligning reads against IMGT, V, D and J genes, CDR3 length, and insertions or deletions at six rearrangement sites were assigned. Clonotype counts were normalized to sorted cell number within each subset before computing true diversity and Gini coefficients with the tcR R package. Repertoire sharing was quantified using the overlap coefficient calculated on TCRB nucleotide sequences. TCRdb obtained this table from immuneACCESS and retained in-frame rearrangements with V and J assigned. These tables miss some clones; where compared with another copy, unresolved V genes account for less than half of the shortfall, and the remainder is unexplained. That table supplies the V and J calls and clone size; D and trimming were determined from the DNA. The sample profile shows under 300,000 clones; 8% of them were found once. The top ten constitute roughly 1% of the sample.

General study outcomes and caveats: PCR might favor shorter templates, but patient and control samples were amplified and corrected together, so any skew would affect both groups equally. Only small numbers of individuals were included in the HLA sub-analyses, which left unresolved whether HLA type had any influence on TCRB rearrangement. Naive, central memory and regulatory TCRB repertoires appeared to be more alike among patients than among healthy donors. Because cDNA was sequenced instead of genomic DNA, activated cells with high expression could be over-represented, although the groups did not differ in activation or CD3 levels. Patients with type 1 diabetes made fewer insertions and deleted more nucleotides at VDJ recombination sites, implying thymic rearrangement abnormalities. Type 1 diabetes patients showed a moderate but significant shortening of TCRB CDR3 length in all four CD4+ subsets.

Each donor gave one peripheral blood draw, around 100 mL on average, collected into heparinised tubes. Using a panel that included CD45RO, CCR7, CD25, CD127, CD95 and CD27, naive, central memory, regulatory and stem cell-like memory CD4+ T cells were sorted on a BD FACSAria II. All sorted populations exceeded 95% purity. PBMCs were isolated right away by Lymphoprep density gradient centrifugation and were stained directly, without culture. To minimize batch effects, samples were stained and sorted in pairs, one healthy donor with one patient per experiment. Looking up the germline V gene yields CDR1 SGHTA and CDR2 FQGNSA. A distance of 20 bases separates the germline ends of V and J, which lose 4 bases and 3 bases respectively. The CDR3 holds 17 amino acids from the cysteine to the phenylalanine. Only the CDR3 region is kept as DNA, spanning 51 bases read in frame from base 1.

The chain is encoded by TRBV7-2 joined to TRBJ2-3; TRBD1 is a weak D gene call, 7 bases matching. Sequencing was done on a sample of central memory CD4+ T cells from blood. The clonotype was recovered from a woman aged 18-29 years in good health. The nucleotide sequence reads TGTGCCAGCAGCTCCCCACGACAGGGAGGAAAAACAGATACGCAGTATTTT. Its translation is CASSSPRQGGKTDTQYF.